The text below deals with one T cell receptor (beta chain). Its antigen is not yet known. No much larger clone exists at a distance of one base, and base qualities are not known. The library was produced with the immunoSEQ multiplex PCR assay. For the multiplex PCR, a mixture combining 60 forward primers for TCR Vbeta segments and 13 reverse primers for TCR Jbeta segments was used. A multiplex PCR assay on genomic DNA amplified the CDR3 region of rearranged TCR beta genes. Amplified TCR beta libraries were sequenced as 87-base-pair reads on the Illumina HiSeq System. The original pipeline was this. A later analysis tallied roughly 80 million unique TCR beta chains across the 550 to 850 repertoires, and around 10 million of those chains were shared by two or more donors. To remove PCR and sequencing errors, raw reads were error-corrected and collapsed into unique sequences using a nearest-neighbor algorithm that merged closely related sequences. V, D and J gene segments were assigned by aligning CDR3 sequences to IMGT reference sequences. For a sequence to be retained, at least a six-nucleotide match to both a V gene segment and a J gene segment was required. Rearrangements were called productive when the CDR3 lacked stop codons and stayed in frame with V and J; all others were non-productive. Following IMGT convention, CDR3 was defined as the stretch from the second conserved V-encoded cysteine up to the conserved J-encoded phenylalanine. The earlier analysis of about 500 of the donors excluded sequences that lacked an unambiguous match to a single V gene segment. An earlier analysis of 550 to 650 of the donors classified V segments as functional when productive rearrangements were above 56.7% and as segregating when the standard deviation between donors was above 5%. A statistical classification framework was developed to diagnose cytomegalovirus status using the catalog of TCR beta chain sequences. A later analysis assigned V and J genes by comparing TCR nucleotide sequences with IMGT/GENE-DB human TR gene sequences. Using the TCRdist pipeline, a later analysis assigned CDR3 sequences along with most-parsimonious VDJ recombination scenarios. In a later analysis, every TCR beta chain was defined by the combination of its CDR3 amino acid sequence and its V-gene family, and reads without a unique V-gene family were dropped. A later analysis removed several hundred highly shared, low-generation-probability nucleotide sequences to deal with suspected cross-contamination and a sequencing artifact. A later analysis calculated a clonal expansion index for each public chain from normalized within-repertoire ranks of inferred template counts. In a later analysis, generation probabilities were computed using a VDJ recombination model fitted to out-of-frame rearrangements, and the results were checked against IGoR. Hypergeometric tests were used in a later analysis to score TCR-TCR, TCR-HLA and TCR-CMV co-occurrence, with a repertoire-size bias correction applied to the TCR pairs. To estimate false discovery rates, a later analysis permuted the HLA or CMV assignments 20 times. In a later analysis, co-occurring TCRs were grouped using DBSCAN, with TCRdist sequence similarity added in when clustering inside HLA-allele-positive subsets. Repertoires with fewer than 30,000 or more than 120,000 public chains were left out of co-occurrence clustering, as were about 5 repertoires with anomalous nucleotide sharing. Not all clones reach the TCRdb copy of this immuneACCESS table, which keeps in-frame sequences only. Checked studies attribute under half of the gap to unresolved V genes and leave the rest unexplained. That table furnishes V, J and clone size, whereas the DNA furnished D and trimming. This sample is represented by some 170,000 clones; approximately 90% of them were singletons. The ten most abundant clones make up 0.65% to 0.9% of the sample.

The cohort comprised hundreds of healthy bone marrow donors. Cohort members were all nominally healthy when sampled, although unrecorded immune exposures were likely present. The donor tested CMV seronegative, placing the donor among the roughly 400 seronegative members of the cohort. Every donor gave a peripheral blood sample, and the peripheral blood mononuclear cells from that sample were used for TCR beta sequencing. Genomic DNA was extracted from the blood cell samples with the Qiagen DNeasy Blood Extraction Kit. After removal of 5 bases from V and 8 bases from J, the junction retains 4 bases not matched to a gene. From a lookup of the germline V gene, CDR1 and CDR2 are SGHTA and FQGNSA. The CDR3 holds 12 amino acids from the cysteine to the phenylalanine. The kept DNA is CDR3 alone, 36 bases in frame from the first base. The sample comes from a study of cytomegalovirus exposure and HLA in healthy donors (dated by TCRdb to the late 2010s). General notes on the study: In an earlier analysis of fewer than 750 of the donors, 276 Gb of sequence data and some 100 million unique TCR beta sequences from about 179 million T cells were reported. Class I and class II HLA loci were covered by the typing at four-digit resolution. Because of strong linkage in the cohort, 5 or 6 DR-DQ haplotypes were treated as single units for association and clustering. All discovery cohort repertoires had been generated on a single sequencing platform. In an earlier analysis of several hundred of the donors, high-throughput TCR beta sequencing was used to judge whether each TCR beta V gene segment behaved as functional or pseudogenic. Donor age, sex, ethnicity and CMV serostatus were compiled together with the repertoire data. Of the 300 to 500 genotyped donors, less than 85% were placed in the genetic ancestry cluster associated with self-reported Caucasian donors. The study was designed to test whether signatures of past pathogen exposure could be identified by cataloging public T cell receptors. The study used immunosequencing to profile the T cell repertoires of approximately 650 subjects and linked those repertoires to cytomegalovirus serostatus. Rather than using new phenotypic data, the later analysis identified candidate immune exposures from TCR beta sequences and from how often those sequences occurred across donors. A separate validation cohort of 100 to 150 different subjects was used in addition to the 666-subject first cohort. In a later analysis, previously published TCR beta repertoires from several hundred donors were re-analyzed and high-resolution HLA genotyping was added so that TCR occurrence patterns could be studied. A later genetic analysis took genome-wide SNP genotypes for about 55% of the 666 donors and used that subset as a discovery cohort. The study combined high-throughput TCR immunosequencing, statistical association of individual TCRs with disease status, and machine learning to predict cytomegalovirus infection status. The number of typed donors differed by locus: about 620-640 for A, B, C, DRB1 and DQB1; some 500 for DQA1; over 600 for DPA1; and some 430 for DPB1. Roughly 300 gigabases of sequencing data and around 90 million unique TCR sequences made up an early release that covered approximately 620 HLA-typed donors. Across about 380 genotyped donors of the cohort, an average of approximately 200,000 unique TCR beta nucleotide sequences per donor were sequenced, and roughly 17% of those sequences were non-productive.

Summary of the overall study and its limitations: Three of the identified cytomegalovirus-associated TCR beta chains were confirmed in vitro to be specific for cytomegalovirus antigens. HLA typing was unavailable for some donors at each locus, so association tests used only the typed subset. The sequencing pipeline was judged likely to have produced a cluster of highly shared sequence variants as a technical artifact. Because counts were too low, 15 to 20 rarely observed V segments, including chromosome 9 orphons, were left out of the earlier analysis of approximately 500 of the donors. In this cohort, only TCR beta chains were sequenced, and detectable features were limited by the absence of alpha or paired-chain data. A later analysis associated about 18,000 TCR beta sequences with specific HLA alleles at a false discovery rate of 0.05. Presence/absence analyses assumed roughly uniform sequencing depth across donors, an assumption that may not hold. The authors suggested that the approach could potentially be generalized to other disease states and immunological phenotypes. While some public TCRs were present in many individuals, most TCR sequences turned up only very rarely across donors. According to a later analysis, parvovirus B19, influenza, CMV and Epstein-Barr virus appeared linked to several top co-occurrence clusters. A further reported finding was that TCR beta sequences accurately predicted the HLA-A and HLA-B alleles for most subjects in the first cohort. In a later analysis, TCR association rates were found to vary across HLA loci, with the most associated TCRs seen for DRB1 alleles and the fewest for HLA-C alleles. Some IMGT-functional V segments, including TRBV6-2 and TRBV6-3, could not be distinguished by the 87-base-pair reads and were therefore excluded. CMV serostatus was the only immune exposure information available for the cohort. A later analysis found that HLA-associated TCR beta chains were more clonally expanded and had lower generation probabilities than equally common non-associated chains. Correlated functional status among segregating V segments might reflect linkage disequilibrium, but an unknown experimental factor could not be ruled out. According to a later genetic analysis, donors in an Asian-associated ancestry cluster had fewer N-insertions in productive TCRs than the approximately 610-donor mean. V-gene and J-gene trimming of TCR beta chains was associated with a missense DCLRE1C variant in a later genetic analysis, and the association was replicated in an independent cohort. A total of 164 TCR beta chains were listed by the study as associated with cytomegalovirus. A later analysis found that most CMV-associated TCR beta chains appeared HLA-restricted, with HLA associations seemingly driven largely by CMV exposure. The classifier was reported to diagnose cytomegalovirus status with high specificity and sensitivity in both the original cohort and the validation cohort. In an earlier analysis of roughly 500 of the donors, most TCR beta V segments appeared in productive rearrangements about 87% or about 30% of the time, broadly matching IMGT annotations. When HLA alleles, especially DR and DQ, strongly co-occurred, attributing TCR associations to individual alleles was difficult.

This TCR derives from a woman between 25 and 40 years old in good health and CMV-seronegative. The rearranged chain carries TRBV7-2 and TRBJ1-1; TRBD1 lines up with 8 middle nucleotides. Material for sequencing was PBMCs. The encoded CDR3 is CASSARGLEAFF. The sequence in DNA is TGTGCCAGCAGCGCCAGGGGGCTAGAAGCTTTCTTT.